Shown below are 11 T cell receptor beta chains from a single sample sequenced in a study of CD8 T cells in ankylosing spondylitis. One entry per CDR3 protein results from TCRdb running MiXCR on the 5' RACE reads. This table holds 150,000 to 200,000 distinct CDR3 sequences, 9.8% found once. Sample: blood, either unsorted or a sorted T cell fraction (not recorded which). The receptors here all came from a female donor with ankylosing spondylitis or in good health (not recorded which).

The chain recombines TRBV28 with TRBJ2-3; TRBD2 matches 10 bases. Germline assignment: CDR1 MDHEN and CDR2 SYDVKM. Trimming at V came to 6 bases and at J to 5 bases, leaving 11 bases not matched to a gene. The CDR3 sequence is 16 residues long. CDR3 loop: CASSHGTSAWGDTQYF. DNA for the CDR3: TGTGCCAGCAGCCATGGGACTAGCGCCTGGGGAGATACGCAGTATTTT.

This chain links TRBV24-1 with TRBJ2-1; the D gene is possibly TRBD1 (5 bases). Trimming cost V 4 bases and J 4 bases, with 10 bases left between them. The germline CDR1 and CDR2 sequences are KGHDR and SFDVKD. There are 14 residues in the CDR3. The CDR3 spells CATSDPTEYNEQFF. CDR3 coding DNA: TGTGCCACCAGTGACCCGACAGAGTACAATGAGCAGTTCTTC.

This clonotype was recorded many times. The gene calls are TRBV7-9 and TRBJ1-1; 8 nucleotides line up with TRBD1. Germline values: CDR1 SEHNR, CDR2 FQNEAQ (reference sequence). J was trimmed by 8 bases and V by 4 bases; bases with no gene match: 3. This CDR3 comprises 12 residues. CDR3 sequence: CASSSRGREAFF. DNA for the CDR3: TGTGCCAGCAGCTCCAGGGGGCGCGAAGCTTTCTTT.

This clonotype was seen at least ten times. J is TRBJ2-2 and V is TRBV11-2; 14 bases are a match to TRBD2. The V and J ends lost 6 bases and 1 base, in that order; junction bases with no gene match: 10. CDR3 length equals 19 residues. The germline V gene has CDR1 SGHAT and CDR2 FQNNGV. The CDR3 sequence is CASSLGLAGGLGNTGELFF. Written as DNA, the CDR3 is TGTGCCAGCAGTCTCGGACTAGCGGGAGGTTTGGGGAACACCGGGGAGCTGTTTTTT.

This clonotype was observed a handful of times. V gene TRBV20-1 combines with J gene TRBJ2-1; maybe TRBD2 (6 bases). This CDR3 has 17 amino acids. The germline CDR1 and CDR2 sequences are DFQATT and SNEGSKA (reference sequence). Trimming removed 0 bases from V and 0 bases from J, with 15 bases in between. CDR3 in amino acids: CSARERSGLVSYNEQFF. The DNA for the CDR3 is TGCAGTGCTAGAGAGCGGAGCGGGCTGGTCTCCTACAATGAGCAGTTCTTC.

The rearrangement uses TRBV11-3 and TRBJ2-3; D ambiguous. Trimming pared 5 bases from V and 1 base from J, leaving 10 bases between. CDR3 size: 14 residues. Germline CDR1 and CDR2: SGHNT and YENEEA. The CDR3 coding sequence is TGTGCCAGCAGCCAACCCGGACGCACAGATACGCAGTATTTT. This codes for CASSQPGRTDTQYF.

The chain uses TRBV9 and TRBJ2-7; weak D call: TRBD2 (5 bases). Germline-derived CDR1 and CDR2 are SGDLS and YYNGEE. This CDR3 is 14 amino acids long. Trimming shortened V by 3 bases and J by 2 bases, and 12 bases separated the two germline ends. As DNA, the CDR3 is TGTGCCAGCAGCGGGGGAGATGAGACCTACGAGCAGTACTTC. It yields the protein CASSGGDETYEQYF. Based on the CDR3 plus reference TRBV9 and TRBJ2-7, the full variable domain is DSGVTQTPKHLITATGQRVTLRCSPRSGDLSVYWYQQSLDQGLQFLIQYYNGEERAKGNILERFSAQQFPDLHSELNLSSLELGDSALYFCASSGGDETYEQYFGPGTRLTVT.

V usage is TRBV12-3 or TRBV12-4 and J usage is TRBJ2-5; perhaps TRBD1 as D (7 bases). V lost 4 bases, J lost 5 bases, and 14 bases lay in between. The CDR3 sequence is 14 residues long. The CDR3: CASSSEGAGETQYF. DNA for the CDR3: TGTGCCAGCAGTTCGGAGGGGGCCGGGGAGACCCAGTACTTC.

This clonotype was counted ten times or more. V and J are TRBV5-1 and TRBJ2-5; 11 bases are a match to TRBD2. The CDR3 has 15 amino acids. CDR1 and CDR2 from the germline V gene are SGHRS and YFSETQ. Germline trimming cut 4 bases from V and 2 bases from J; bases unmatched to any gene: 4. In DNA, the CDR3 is TGCGCCAGCAGCCCGACTAGCGGGATGCAAGAGACCCAGTACTTC. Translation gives CASSPTSGMQETQYF.

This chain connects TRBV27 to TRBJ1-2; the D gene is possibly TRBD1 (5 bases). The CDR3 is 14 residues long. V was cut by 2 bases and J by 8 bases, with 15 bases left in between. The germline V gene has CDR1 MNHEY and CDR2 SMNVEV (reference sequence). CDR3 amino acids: CASSLVGTLSGYTF. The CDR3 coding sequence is TGTGCCAGCAGTTTAGTCGGGACCTTGTCCGGCTACACCTTC.

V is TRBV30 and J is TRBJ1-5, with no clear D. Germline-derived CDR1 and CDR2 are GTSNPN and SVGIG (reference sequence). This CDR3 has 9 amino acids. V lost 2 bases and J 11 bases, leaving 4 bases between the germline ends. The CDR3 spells CAWSRAQHF. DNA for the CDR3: TGTGCCTGGAGTCGGGCCCAGCATTTT.